The rows below give T cell receptor beta chains drawn from one sample of a study of OX40 agonist ivuxolimab in advanced cancers. TCRdb keeps only in-frame clones here, not all; method: immunoSEQ multiplex PCR. The profile covers about 50,000 clones, with almost 85% appearing a single time and 0.95% to 1.5% taken by the ten largest. The sample consisted of CD4+ or CD8+ T cells sorted from blood, taken in a trial of the OX40 agonist ivuxolimab. Receptor source: an adult with an advanced solid tumor such as melanoma, head and neck, liver or kidney cancer. CDR3s leave out the opening cysteine and the closing phenylalanine or tryptophan.

V: TRBV5-1
CDR3: ASSPGDRDYEQY

V: TRBV23-1
CDR3: ASSPTGTVYEQY

V: TRBV18
CDR3: ASSPGDRGFSNQPQH

V: TRBV28
CDR3: ASSWYRGSKGNNEQF

V: TRBV10-1
CDR3: ASSESLGGSTEAF

V: TRBV29-1
CDR3: SVEGFYPPEAF

V: TRBV6-5
CDR3: ASNARGAATEKLF

V: TRBV19
CDR3: ASSRDSLSNQPQH

V: TRBV15
CDR3: ATSRGLGIYEQY

V: TRBV19
CDR3: ASVVSISATNEKLF

V: TRBV13
CDR3: ASSRENTYEQY

V: TRBV6-6
CDR3: ASSYSPSTAEQY

V: TRBV28
CDR3: ASSPLPHTKLHTEAF

V: TRBV9
CDR3: ASSFQPGQGNEQY

V: TRBV28
CDR3: ASSLIQGADTQY

V: TRBV19
CDR3: ASSIVGGRSYNEQF

V: TRBV11-2
CDR3: ASSPGQGPYNEQF

V: TRBV5-4
CDR3: ASSVDENSYNEQF